This T cell receptor (beta chain) was recorded in a study of PD-1 blockade in classical Hodgkin lymphoma. Points from the study as a whole: Similar baseline diversity was found in complete responders and newly diagnosed patients. At baseline, newly diagnosed patients reportedly showed less TCR diversity than healthy donors.

Assay: immunoSEQ multiplex PCR; the TCRdb copy retains only in-frame clones and omits some. The data show approximately 99,000 clones, approximately 90% seen once. The CDR3 length is 16 residues. Germline CDR1 reads SGHRS; CDR2 reads YFSETQ. V was clipped by 0 bases and J by 8 bases; unmatched bases: 9. Every single patient, without exception, relapsed after autologous stem cell transplantation, and brentuximab vedotin exposure varied. Classifying best responses yielded complete response, partial response or progressive disease. Comments on this clone: The antigen is undetermined.

The chain links TRBV5-1 to TRBJ1-4; 8 bases map to TRBD1. This sample comprised peripheral blood mononuclear cells (PBMCs), obtained before the second cycle of nivolumab. This receptor was taken from a human donor with classical Hodgkin lymphoma. The CDR3 DNA sequence: TGCGCCAGCAGCTTGGGGGGGACAGGCGGGAGAGAAAAACTGTTTTTT. Translated, it gives CASSLGGTGGREKLFF.